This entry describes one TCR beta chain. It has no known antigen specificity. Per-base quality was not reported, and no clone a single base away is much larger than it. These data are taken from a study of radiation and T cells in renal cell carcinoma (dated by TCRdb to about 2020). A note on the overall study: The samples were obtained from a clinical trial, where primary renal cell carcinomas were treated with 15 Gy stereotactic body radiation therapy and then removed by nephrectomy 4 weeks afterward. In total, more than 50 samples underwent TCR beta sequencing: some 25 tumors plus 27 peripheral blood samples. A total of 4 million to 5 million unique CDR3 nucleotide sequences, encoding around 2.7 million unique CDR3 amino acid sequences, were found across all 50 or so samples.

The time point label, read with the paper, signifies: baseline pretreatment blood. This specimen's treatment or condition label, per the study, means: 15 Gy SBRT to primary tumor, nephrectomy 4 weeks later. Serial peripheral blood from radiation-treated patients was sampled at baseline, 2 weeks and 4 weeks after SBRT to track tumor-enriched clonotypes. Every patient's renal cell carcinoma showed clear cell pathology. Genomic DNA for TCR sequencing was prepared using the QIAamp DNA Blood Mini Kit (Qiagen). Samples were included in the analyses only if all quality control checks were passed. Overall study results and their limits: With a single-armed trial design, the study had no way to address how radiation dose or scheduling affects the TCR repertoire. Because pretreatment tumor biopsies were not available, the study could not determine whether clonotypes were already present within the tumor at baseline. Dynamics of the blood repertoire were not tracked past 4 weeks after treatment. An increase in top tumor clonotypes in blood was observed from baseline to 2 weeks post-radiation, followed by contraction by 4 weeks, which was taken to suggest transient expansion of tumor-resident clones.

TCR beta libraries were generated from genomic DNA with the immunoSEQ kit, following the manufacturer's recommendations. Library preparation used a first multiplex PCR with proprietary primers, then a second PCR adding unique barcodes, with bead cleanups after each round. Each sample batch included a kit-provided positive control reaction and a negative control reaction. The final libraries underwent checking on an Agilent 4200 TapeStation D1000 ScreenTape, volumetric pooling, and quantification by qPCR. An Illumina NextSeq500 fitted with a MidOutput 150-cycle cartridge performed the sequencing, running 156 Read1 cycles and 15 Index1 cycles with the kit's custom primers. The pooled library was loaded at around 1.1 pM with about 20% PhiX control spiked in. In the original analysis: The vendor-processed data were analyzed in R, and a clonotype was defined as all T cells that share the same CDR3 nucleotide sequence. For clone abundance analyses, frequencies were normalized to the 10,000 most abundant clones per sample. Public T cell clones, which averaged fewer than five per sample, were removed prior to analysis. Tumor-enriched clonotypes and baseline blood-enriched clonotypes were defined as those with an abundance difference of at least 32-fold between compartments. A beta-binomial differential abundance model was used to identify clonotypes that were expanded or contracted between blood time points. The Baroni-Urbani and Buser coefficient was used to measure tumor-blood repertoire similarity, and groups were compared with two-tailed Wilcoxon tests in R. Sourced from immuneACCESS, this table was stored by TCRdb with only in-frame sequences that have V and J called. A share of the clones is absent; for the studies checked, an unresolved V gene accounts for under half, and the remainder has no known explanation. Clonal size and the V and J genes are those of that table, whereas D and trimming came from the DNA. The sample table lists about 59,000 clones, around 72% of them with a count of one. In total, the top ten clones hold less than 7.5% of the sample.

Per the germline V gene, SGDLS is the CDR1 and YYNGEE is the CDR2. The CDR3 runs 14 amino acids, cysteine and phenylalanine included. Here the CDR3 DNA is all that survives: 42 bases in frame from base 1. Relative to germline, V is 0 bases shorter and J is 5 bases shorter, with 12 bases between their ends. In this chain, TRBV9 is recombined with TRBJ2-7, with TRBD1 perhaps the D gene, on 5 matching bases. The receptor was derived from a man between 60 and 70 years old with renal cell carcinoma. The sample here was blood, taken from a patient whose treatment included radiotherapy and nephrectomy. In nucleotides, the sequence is TGTGCCAGCAGCGTAGACCCAGGGCCAAACGAGCAGTACTTC. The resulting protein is CASSVDPGPNEQYF.